This note documents a single T cell receptor (beta chain) sequence. This sample is drawn from a study of blood T cell repertoires in COVID-19. Overall study: COVID-19 samples, acute and convalescent, were from the United States, Italy and Spain. The analysed material was cDNA or gDNA that came from T cells, B-cell-depleted T cells, or PBMCs.

Recruited during active infection, patients (from Seattle) were subsequently followed longitudinally. Authors' methods: By means of reference gene primer amplification, nucleated cell counts were estimated. The protocol was immunoSEQ multiplex PCR, while the TCRdb copy is restricted to in-frame clones and leaves out a portion. Clone size and the V and J calls come from that table; the DNA yielded D and trimming. The sample has over 80,000 clones; about 74% are singletons. Germline V CDR1 and CDR2: MDHEN, SYDVKM. Germline trimming cut 3 bases from V and 3 bases from J; bases unmatched to any gene: 9. There are 16 residues in the CDR3.

This receptor was taken from a man in his 70s with COVID-19, enrolled during active disease. Sequencing was performed on peripheral blood. V gene TRBV28 combines with J gene TRBJ2-7; 9 bases are a match to TRBD2. The CDR3 sequence is CASSFRSGLASYEQYF. In DNA, the CDR3 is TGTGCCAGCAGTTTCCGATCTGGACTAGCGAGCTACGAGCAGTACTTC. Combining the CDR3 with reference TRBV28 and TRBJ2-7 gives the whole variable domain DVKVTQSSRYLVKRTGEKVFLECVQDMDHENMFWYRQDPGLGLRLIYFSYDVKMKEKGDIPEGYSVSREKKERFSLILESASTNQTSMYLCASSFRSGLASYEQYFGPGTRLTVT.